This T cell receptor beta chain emerged from a study of blood T cell repertoires in COVID-19. Study-level information: The United States, Italy and Spain supplied acute and convalescent COVID-19 samples.

Looked up from germline, CDR1 is SEHNR and CDR2 is FQNEAQ (reference sequence). CDR3 length equals 12 residues. Trimming shortened V by 3 bases and J by 6 bases, and 5 bases separated the two germline ends. In the original analysis: Reference gene primer amplification gave estimated nucleated cell counts. The table came from immunoSEQ multiplex PCR; TCRdb's copy has only in-frame clones and leaves some out. D and trimming come from the DNA, and the V and J calls and clone size come from that table. Of about 100,000 clones listed, around nine tenths are singletons. The receptor comes from a man between 70 and 80 years old with acute or convalescent COVID-19. The chain recombines TRBV7-9 with TRBJ1-4; no clear D. The specimen sequenced was peripheral blood. DNA of the CDR3: TGTGCCAGCAGCTTCCAGGATGAAAAACTGTTTTTT. It is translated as CASSFQDEKLFF.